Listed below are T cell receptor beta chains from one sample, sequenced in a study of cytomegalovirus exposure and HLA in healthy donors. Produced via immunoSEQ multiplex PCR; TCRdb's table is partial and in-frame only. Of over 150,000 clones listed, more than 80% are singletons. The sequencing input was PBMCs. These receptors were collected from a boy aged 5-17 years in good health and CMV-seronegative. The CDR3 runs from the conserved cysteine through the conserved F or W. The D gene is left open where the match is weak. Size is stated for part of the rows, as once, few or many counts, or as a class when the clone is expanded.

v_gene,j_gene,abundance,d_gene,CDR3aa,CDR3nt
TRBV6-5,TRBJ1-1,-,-,CASSSAGHTEAFF,TGTGCCAGCAGCTCCGCGGGGCACACTGAAGCTTTCTTT
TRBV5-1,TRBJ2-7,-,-,CASRRTDQYEQYF,TGCGCCAGCAGGCGGACAGACCAGTACGAGCAGTACTTC
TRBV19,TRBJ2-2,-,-,CASSILAGTKAGELFF,-
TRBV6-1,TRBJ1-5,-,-,CASSESDRYQPQHF,TGTGCCAGCAGTGAATCGGACAGATATCAGCCCCAGCATTTT
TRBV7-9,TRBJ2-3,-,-,CASSLPGSRRYMHTQYF,TGTGCCAGCAGCTTACCGGGATCCAGACGGTATATGCATACGCAGTATTTT
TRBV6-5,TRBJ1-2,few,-,CASRFDSYYGYTF,TGTGCCAGCAGATTCGACAGTTACTATGGCTACACCTTC
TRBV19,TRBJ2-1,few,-,CASQTRSDNEQFF,TGTGCCAGTCAGACTAGAAGTGACAATGAGCAGTTCTTC
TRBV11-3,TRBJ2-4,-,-,CASSLVGRQYF,TGTGCCAGCAGCTTAGTTGGTAGACAGTACTTC
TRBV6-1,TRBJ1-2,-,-,CASSEAYNGMEGFHYGYTF,TGTGCCAGCAGTGAAGCGTACAATGGTATGGAGGGGTTTCACTATGGCTACACCTTC
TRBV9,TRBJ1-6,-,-,CASSPNTGISPLHF,TGTGCCAGCAGTCCTAATACAGGGATCTCACCCCTCCACTTT
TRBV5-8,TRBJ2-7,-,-,CASTSDSYEQYF,TGTGCCAGCACCTCGGACAGCTACGAGCAGTACTTC
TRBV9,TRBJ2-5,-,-,CASSVGGRDTETQYF,TGTGCCAGCAGCGTAGGGGGGAGGGACACAGAGACCCAGTACTTC
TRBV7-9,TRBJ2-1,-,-,CASSLAGFNEQFF,TGTGCCAGCAGCTTAGCCGGGTTCAATGAGCAGTTCTTC
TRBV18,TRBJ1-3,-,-,CASSPTGTGNTIYF,TGTGCCAGCTCACCAACGGGGACTGGAAACACCATATATTTT
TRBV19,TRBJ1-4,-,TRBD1,CASSVGPPGTGHEKLFF,TGTGCCAGTAGTGTAGGACCGCCCGGGACAGGGCATGAAAAACTGTTTTTT
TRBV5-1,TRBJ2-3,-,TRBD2,CASSYERGSTDTQYF,TGCGCCAGCAGCTATGAGCGGGGGAGCACAGATACGCAGTATTTT
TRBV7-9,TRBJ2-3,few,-,CASSPALRGTDTQYF,TGTGCCAGCAGCCCCGCCCTGAGGGGGACAGATACGCAGTATTTT
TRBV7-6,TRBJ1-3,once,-,CASSSSGGNTIYF,TGTGCCAGCAGCTCAAGCGGCGGAAACACCATATATTTT
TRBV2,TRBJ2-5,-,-,CASSETPQRQETQYF,TGTGCCAGCAGTGAGACCCCCCAGCGTCAAGAGACCCAGTACTTC
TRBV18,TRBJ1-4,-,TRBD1,CASSPRTGASEKLFF,TGTGCCAGCTCACCCAGGACAGGAGCATCTGAAAAACTGTTTTTT
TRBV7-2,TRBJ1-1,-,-,CASSLVQPYTEAFF,TGTGCCAGCAGCTTAGTACAGCCTTACACTGAAGCTTTCTTT
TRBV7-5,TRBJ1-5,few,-,CARSFCDEVLRNQPQHF,TGTGCCAGAAGCTTTTGTGACGAGGTACTGCGCAATCAGCCCCAGCATTTT
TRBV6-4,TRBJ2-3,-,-,CASSDSPGTDTQYF,TGTGCCAGCAGTGACTCCCCCGGCACAGATACGCAGTATTTT
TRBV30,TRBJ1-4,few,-,CAFLGWSATNEKLFF,TGTGCCTTCCTAGGTTGGAGCGCAACTAATGAAAAACTGTTTTTT
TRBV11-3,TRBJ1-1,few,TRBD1,CASSLGPGQGFAEAFF,TGTGCCAGCAGCTTAGGCCCGGGACAGGGTTTCGCTGAAGCTTTCTTT
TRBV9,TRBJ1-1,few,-,CASSVENKQGWGTEAFF,TGTGCCAGCAGCGTAGAGAATAAGCAGGGGTGGGGCACTGAAGCTTTCTTT
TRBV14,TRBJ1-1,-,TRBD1,CASSQGVRGYTEAFF,TGTGCCAGCAGCCAGGGCGTCAGGGGGTACACTGAAGCTTTCTTT
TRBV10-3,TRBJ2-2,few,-,CAIRQTENTGELFF,TGTGCCATCAGACAGACAGAAAACACCGGGGAGCTGTTTTTT
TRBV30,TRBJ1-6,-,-,CAWSRGSYNSPLHF,TGTGCCTGGAGTAGGGGCTCCTATAATTCACCCCTCCACTTT
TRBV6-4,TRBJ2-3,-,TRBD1,CASSEATGADTQYF,TGTGCCAGCAGTGAGGCAACAGGGGCAGATACGCAGTATTTT
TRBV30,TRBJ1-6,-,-,CAWNRRVRYNSPLHF,TGTGCCTGGAATAGGAGGGTGCGGTATAATTCACCCCTCCACTTT
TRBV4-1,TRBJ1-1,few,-,CASSQARETEAFF,TGCGCCAGCAGCCAAGCGCGGGAGACTGAAGCTTTCTTT
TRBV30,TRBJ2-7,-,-,CAWSEMVRDEQYF,TGTGCCTGGAGTGAAATGGTTAGAGACGAGCAGTACTTC
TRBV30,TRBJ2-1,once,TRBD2,CAWATGTSSYNEQFF,TGTGCCTGGGCTACCGGGACTAGCTCCTACAATGAGCAGTTCTTC
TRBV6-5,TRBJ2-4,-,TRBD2,CASSSGRANIQYF,TGTGCCAGCAGTAGCGGGAGGGCCAACATTCAGTACTTC
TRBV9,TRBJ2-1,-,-,CASSARSKNNEQFF,TGTGCCAGCAGCGCGAGAAGTAAGAACAATGAGCAGTTCTTC
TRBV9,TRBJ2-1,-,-,CASNRAGKNNEQFF,TGTGCCTCTAACCGGGCCGGGAAAAACAATGAGCAGTTCTTC